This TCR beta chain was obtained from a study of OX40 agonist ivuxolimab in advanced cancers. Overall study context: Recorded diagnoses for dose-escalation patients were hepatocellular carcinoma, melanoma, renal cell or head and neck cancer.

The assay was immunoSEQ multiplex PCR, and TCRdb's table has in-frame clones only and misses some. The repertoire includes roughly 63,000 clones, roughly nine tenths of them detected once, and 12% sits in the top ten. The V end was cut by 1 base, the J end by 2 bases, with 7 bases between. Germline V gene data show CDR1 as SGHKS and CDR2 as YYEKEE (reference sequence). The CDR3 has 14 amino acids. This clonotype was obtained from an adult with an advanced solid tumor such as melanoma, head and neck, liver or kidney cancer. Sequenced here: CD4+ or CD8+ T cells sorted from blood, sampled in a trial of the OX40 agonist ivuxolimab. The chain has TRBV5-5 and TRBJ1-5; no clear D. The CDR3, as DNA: TGTGCCAGCAGCTTGTCACAGCGCAATCAGCCCCAGCATTTT. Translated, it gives CASSLSQRNQPQHF.